This T cell receptor (beta chain) emerged from a study of Graves' ophthalmopathy and Graves' hyperthyroidism. V was clipped by 5 bases and J by 2 bases, with 15 bases between them. Per germline, CDR1 MDHEN and CDR2 SYDVKM. The CDR3 is 15 residues long. Clinical symptoms, serum thyroxine, TRAb, thyroid ultrasound and orbital computed tomography determined diagnosis. The TCR beta CDR3 regions underwent amplification from RNA transcripts. RT-PCR in the first round used HTBI primers; a second-round multiplex PCR followed. TCRdb redid the calling of the multiplex PCR reads with MiXCR, one entry per CDR3 protein. Of about 400,000 distinct CDR3 sequences detected, 18% appear once; the ten largest clones hold about 1.6%.

The chain combines TRBV28 with TRBJ2-5; possible D gene TRBD1, 6 bases. This sequence originates from a woman under 30 with Graves' ophthalmopathy. The sample was peripheral blood. This CDR3 reads CASSPRGSPQETQYF. For the CDR3, the DNA is TGTGCCAGCAGTCCCAGGGGATCACCACAAGAGACCCAGTACTTC.